One TCR beta chain is described in this entry. Each sample came from a Caucasian adult donor living in Nashville, Tennessee. The CDR3 has 16 residues. CDR1 SGHNT and CDR2 YYREEE come from the germline V gene (reference sequence). V shed 3 bases, J shed 4 bases, and the junction held 2 bases outside the gene matches. This sample is drawn from a study of shared clonotypes between healthy human individuals. This table comes from immunoSEQ multiplex PCR, and its TCRdb copy is limited to in-frame clones, with some not included. The profile shows 2,500,000 or so clones, 80% to 95% of them singletons. V usage is TRBV5-4 and J usage is TRBJ2-3, with 16 bases matching TRBD2. This receptor was obtained from a man in his late teens or twenties in good health. Some clones in this sample may be carry-over from other donors' samples. The sequenced sample was naive CD4+ T cells from PBMCs. Documented subset: CD45RA+ positively selected. DNA of the CDR3: TGTGCCAGCAGCTCGGGACTAGCGGGAGGGGCAGATACGCAGTATTTT. Translated: CASSSGLAGGADTQYF.